This TCR beta chain was captured by sequencing in a study of Graves' ophthalmopathy and Graves' hyperthyroidism. Hyperthyroidism patients had new diagnoses, durations under 2 months, and ages of 18 to 65. Patients were diagnosed from clinical symptoms, serum thyroxine, TRAb, thyroid ultrasound and orbital computed tomography. TCR beta CDR3 regions were amplified from RNA transcripts. HTBI primers were employed in first-round RT-PCR, then a second-round multiplex PCR followed. Each CDR3 protein gets one entry after TCRdb re-called the multiplex PCR reads with MiXCR. The repertoire holds over a million distinct CDR3 sequences, with around a third as singletons. CDR1 and CDR2 from the germline V gene are MNHEY and SVGEGT. Trimming stripped 7 bases from V and 7 bases from J, with 13 bases between. This CDR3 is 12 amino acids long. The study's findings and limits: Blood samples also showed most expanded thyroid clonotypes exceeding 0.001 frequency.

For this clonotype: Its antigen is undetermined.

The rearrangement uses TRBV6-2 or TRBV6-3 and TRBJ1-1; no reliable D call. The sample taken for sequencing was peripheral blood or thyroid tissue (not recorded which). This clonotype originated in an adult man with Graves' hyperthyroidism. The CDR3 loop reads CASTYRSGEAFF. In DNA form, the CDR3 reads TGTGCCAGCACCTACCGATCCGGTGAAGCTTTCTTT.